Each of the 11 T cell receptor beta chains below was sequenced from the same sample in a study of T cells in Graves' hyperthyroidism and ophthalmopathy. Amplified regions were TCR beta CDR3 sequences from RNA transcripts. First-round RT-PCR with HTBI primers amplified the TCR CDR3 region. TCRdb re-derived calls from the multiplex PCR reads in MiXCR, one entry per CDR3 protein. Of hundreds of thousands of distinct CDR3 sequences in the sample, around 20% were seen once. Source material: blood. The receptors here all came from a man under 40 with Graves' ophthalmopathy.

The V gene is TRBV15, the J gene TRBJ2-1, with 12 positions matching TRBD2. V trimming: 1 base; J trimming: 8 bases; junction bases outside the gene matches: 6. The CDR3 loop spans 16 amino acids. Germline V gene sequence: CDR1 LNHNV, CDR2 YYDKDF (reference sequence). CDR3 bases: TGTGCCACCAGCAGAGGGACTAGCGGGAATAGGGATGAGCAGTTCTTC. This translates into CATSRGTSGNRDEQFF.

The chain's CDR3 is CASSRVTHRNTGELFF. The CDR3 nucleotides read TGTGCCAGCAGCCGAGTGACCCACCGCAACACCGGGGAGCTGTTTTTT. The chain links TRBV5-4 to TRBJ2-2; D gene ambiguous. Germline assignment: CDR1 SGHNT and CDR2 YYREEE (reference sequence). The CDR3 is made up of 16 amino acids. Trimming pared 4 bases from V and 2 bases from J, leaving 15 bases between.

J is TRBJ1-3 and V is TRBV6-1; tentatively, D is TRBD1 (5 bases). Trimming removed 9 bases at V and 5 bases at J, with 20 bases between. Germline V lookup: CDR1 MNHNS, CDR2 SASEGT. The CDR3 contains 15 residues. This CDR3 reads CASRYLGESRNTIYF. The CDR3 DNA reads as TGTGCCAGTCGGTATTTGGGGGAGAGCAGAAACACCATATATTTT.

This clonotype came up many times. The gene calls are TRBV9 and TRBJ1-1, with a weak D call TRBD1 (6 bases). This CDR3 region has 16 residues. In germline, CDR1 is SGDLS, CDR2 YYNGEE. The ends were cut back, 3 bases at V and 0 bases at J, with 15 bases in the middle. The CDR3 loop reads CASSETTGLLNTEAFF. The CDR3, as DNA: TGTGCCAGCAGCGAGACGACAGGTCTCCTGAACACTGAAGCTTTCTTT.

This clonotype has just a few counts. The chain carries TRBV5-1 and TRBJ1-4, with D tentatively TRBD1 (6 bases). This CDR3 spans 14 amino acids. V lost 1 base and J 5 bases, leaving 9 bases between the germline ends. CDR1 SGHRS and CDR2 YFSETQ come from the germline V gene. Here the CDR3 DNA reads TGCGCCAGCAGCTTGTCAGGGGTAAATGAAAAACTGTTTTTT. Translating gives CASSLSGVNEKLFF. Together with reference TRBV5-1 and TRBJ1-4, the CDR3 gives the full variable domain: KAGVTQTPRYLIKTRGQQVTLSCSPISGHRSVSWYQQTPGQGLQFLFEYFSETQRNKGNFPGRFSGRQFSNSRSEMNVSTLELGDSALYLCASSLSGVNEKLFFGSGTQLSVL.

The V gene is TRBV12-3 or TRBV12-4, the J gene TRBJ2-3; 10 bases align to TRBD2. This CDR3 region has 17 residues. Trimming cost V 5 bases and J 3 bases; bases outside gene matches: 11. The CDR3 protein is CASSGGSSGRLTDTQYF. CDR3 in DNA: TGTGCCAGCAGTGGGGGGAGTAGCGGGAGGTTAACAGATACGCAGTATTTT.

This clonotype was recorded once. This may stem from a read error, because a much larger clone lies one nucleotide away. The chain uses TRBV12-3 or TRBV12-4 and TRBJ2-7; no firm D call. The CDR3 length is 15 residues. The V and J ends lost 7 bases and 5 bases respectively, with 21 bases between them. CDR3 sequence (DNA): TGTGCCAGCACCTCAGGCCCTGGCCATAAGGACGAGCAGTACTTC. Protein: CASTSGPGHKDEQYF.

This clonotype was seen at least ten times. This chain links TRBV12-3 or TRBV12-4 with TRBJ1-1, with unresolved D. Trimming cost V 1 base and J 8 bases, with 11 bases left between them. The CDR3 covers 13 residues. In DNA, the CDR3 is TGTGCCAGCAGTTTAGATCCGACGGACGAAGCTTTCTTT. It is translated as CASSLDPTDEAFF.

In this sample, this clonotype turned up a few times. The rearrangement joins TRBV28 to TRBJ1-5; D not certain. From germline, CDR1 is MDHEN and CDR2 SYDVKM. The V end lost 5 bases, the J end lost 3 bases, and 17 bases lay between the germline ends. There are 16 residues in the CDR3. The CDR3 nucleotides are TGTGCCAGCAGTGGAGCGAGGGATCCCCACAATCAGCCCCAGCATTTT. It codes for CASSGARDPHNQPQHF.

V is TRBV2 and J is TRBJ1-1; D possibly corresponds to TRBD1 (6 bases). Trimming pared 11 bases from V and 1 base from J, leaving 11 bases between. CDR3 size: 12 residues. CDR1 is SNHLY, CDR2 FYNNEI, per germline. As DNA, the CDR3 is TGTGCCCGCGAGGGGGAGAACACTGAAGCTTTCTTT. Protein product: CAREGENTEAFF.

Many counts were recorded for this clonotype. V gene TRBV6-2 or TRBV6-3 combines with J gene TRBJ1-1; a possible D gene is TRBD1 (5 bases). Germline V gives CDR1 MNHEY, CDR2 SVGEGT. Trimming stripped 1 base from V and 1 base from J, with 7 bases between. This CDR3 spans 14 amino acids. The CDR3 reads CASSYWGTNTEAFF. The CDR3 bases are TGTGCCAGCAGTTACTGGGGGACGAACACTGAAGCTTTCTTT.